These T cell receptor beta chains were read from a single sample in a study of blood T cell repertoires in COVID-19. This table comes from immunoSEQ multiplex PCR, and its TCRdb copy is limited to in-frame clones, with some not included. The table has a few hundred thousand clones, roughly 90% seen once. Sequencing was performed on PBMCs or T cells enriched from blood (not recorded which). These receptor sequences come from a woman aged 25 to 39 who had recovered from COVID-19. The CDR3 runs from the conserved cysteine through the conserved F or W. Each record gives: clone size, V gene, J gene, D gene, CDR3 DNA, CDR3 protein. The D gene is left open where the match is weak. Expanded clones are given a class, and other clones once, few, many or no size at all.

-	TRBV4-3	TRBJ2-5	-	TGCGCCAGCAGCCAAGGTCAGGGCCGGGAGACCCAGTACTTC	CASSQGQGRETQYF
-	TRBV10-3	TRBJ1-5	-	TGTGCCATCAGTCAGGCTAGCAATCAGCCCCAGCATTTT	CAISQASNQPQHF
-	TRBV4-1	TRBJ2-7	TRBD2	TGCGCCAGCAGCCAAGGACTAGCGGGAGCCGGGTTCTACGAGCAGTACTTC	CASSQGLAGAGFYEQYF
-	TRBV24-1	TRBJ1-5	-	TGTGCCACCAGTGATTCCCGCGGCCAGCCCCAGCATTTT	CATSDSRGQPQHF
-	TRBV7-2	TRBJ1-1	-	TGTGCCAGCAGAGTAGAGGGAATCGCTGAAGCTTTCTTT	CASRVEGIAEAFF
-	TRBV2	TRBJ2-5	TRBD2	TGTGCTAGCTCCAGTTCGGGGCGGGGGTTGTGGGAGACCCAGTACTTC	CASSSSGRGLWETQYF
-	TRBV24-1	TRBJ2-7	-	TGTGCCACCAGTGATTTGGGCGGCGAGCAGTACTTC	CATSDLGGEQYF
-	TRBV28	TRBJ2-3	TRBD2	TGTGCCAGCAGCCCGGGACTAGCGGGGGCTAGCACAGATACGCAGTATTTT	CASSPGLAGASTDTQYF
-	TRBV6-5	TRBJ2-3	TRBD1	TGTGCCAGCAGAGGACAGGGGGCCACAGATACGCAGTATTTT	CASRGQGATDTQYF
-	TRBV29-1	TRBJ1-2	TRBD1	TGCAGCGTCGAAAGCAGGGGGCCAGATTATGGCTACACCTTC	CSVESRGPDYGYTF
-	TRBV19	TRBJ2-7	TRBD1	TGTGCCAGTAGTACGGGACAGGGGATCTCCTACGAGCAGTACTTC	CASSTGQGISYEQYF
-	TRBV7-9	TRBJ2-1	TRBD1	TGTGCCAGCAGCCAGGGGGCGCAAAGATGGAATGAGCAGTTCTTC	CASSQGAQRWNEQFF
-	TRBV27	TRBJ2-7	-	TGTGCCAGCAGTTTATCTCCATGGGTGGAGGGCTACGAGCAGTACTTC	CASSLSPWVEGYEQYF
-	TRBV6-5	TRBJ1-3	-	TGTGCCAGCAGTTACTCCGCAGGGGAGGGAAACACCATATATTTT	CASSYSAGEGNTIYF
-	TRBV28	TRBJ1-2	-	TGTGCCAGCAGTTCGGGGGAGTCTGGCTACACCTTC	CASSSGESGYTF
-	TRBV7-2	TRBJ2-3	TRBD2	TGTGCCAGCAGCTCTACAGCGGGGGGGCTATTCGGAGATACGCAGTATTTT	CASSSTAGGLFGDTQYF
-	TRBV28	TRBJ2-2	TRBD2	TGTGCCAGCGCGGCCCTGCGGGAGGGTCATGGCGGGGAGCTGTTTTTT	CASAALREGHGGELFF
-	TRBV27	TRBJ1-5	-	TGTGCCTCCTCCTACCAGGAAGGACTTTATAGCAATCAGCCCCAGCATTTT	CASSYQEGLYSNQPQHF
-	TRBV4-2	TRBJ2-5	TRBD2	TGTGCCAGCAGCCCCGAGGGACTAGCGGGAGGAGCGGAGACCCAGTACTTC	CASSPEGLAGGAETQYF
-	TRBV4-3	TRBJ2-1	-	TGCGCCAGCAGCCAAGATTGGCCAGGGGGGTACAATGAGCAGTTCTTC	CASSQDWPGGYNEQFF
-	TRBV19	TRBJ1-5	-	TGTGCCAGTAGTGGTGGCATTCGTACAGATCAGCCCCAGCATTTT	CASSGGIRTDQPQHF
-	TRBV19	TRBJ1-1	-	TGTGCCAGTAGTCCGGGCAGAGGGACTGAAGCTTTCTTT	CASSPGRGTEAFF
-	TRBV7-8	TRBJ1-1	TRBD1	TGTGCCAGCAGCTTAATTCGGACAGGGGGAAAGAATACTGAAGCTTTCTTT	CASSLIRTGGKNTEAFF
once	TRBV2	TRBJ1-1	-	TGTGCCAGCAGGCCAACAGGGAGGGGAACTGAAGCTTTCTTT	CASRPTGRGTEAFF
-	TRBV9	TRBJ2-3	-	TGTGCCAGCAGCGTAGGAGGCACAGATACGCAGTATTTT	CASSVGGTDTQYF
-	TRBV30	TRBJ2-6	TRBD2	TGTGCCTGGAGTGTAAGCCTAGCGGGGGTCAGTGGTGGGGCCAACGTCCTGACTTTC	CAWSVSLAGVSGGANVLTF
-	TRBV7-8	TRBJ2-2	TRBD2	TGTGCCAGCAGCCTCGGGATAGCGGGGGGGTCAACCGGGGAGCTGTTTTTT	CASSLGIAGGSTGELFF
-	TRBV27	TRBJ2-1	TRBD1	TGTGCCAGCAGAGAAGACGGGACAGGGTTCAATGAGCAGTTCTTC	CASREDGTGFNEQFF
few	TRBV7-2	TRBJ1-6	-	TGTGCCAGCAGCTTGGGGAGTGGAAATAATTCACCCCTCCACTTT	CASSLGSGNNSPLHF
-	TRBV11-3	TRBJ1-4	-	TGTGCCAGCAGCTTAGGTCTTGGGGCACGTGAAAAACTGTTTTTT	CASSLGLGAREKLFF
-	TRBV2	TRBJ1-4	-	TGTGCCAGCAGTGGGACCACGCGGGGTGAAAAACTGTTTTTT	CASSGTTRGEKLFF
-	TRBV18	TRBJ2-3	-	TGTGCCAGCTCAACGATAGGACCCCCGAGAGGGGATACGCAGTATTTT	CASSTIGPPRGDTQYF
once	TRBV10-3	TRBJ1-3	-	TGTGCCATCAGTGCTATGGGAAACACCATATATTTT	CAISAMGNTIYF
-	TRBV24-1	TRBJ2-3	TRBD2	TGTGCCACCAGCCTAGCGGGGGGCCCAGATACGCAGTATTTT	CATSLAGGPDTQYF
-	TRBV6-5	TRBJ1-5	-	TGTGCCAGCAGCCAGACGGCGGGAGGGCCAGGGCCCCAGCATTTT	CASSQTAGGPGPQHF
-	TRBV4-1	TRBJ2-1	TRBD2	TGCGCCAGCAGCCAAGATCCCGGACTAGCGGGGGGGCTGGTGCAGTTCTTC	CASSQDPGLAGGLVQFF
-	TRBV5-1	TRBJ2-5	-	TGCGCCAGCAGCGCGGGACAGCCCCAAGAGACCCAGTACTTC	CASSAGQPQETQYF
-	TRBV18	TRBJ1-2	-	TGTGCCAGCTCACCCGAGGTACGGAACTATGGCTACACCTTC	CASSPEVRNYGYTF
-	TRBV7-9	TRBJ1-1	-	TGTGCCAGCAGTTTGACAGCCAACACTGAAGCTTTCTTT	CASSLTANTEAFF
once	TRBV6-4	TRBJ1-1	-	TGTGCCAGCAGTAACAGTTATGAAGCTTTCTTT	CASSNSYEAFF
-	TRBV19	TRBJ2-2	-	TGTGCCAGTAGTATCGGTGAGGGCAGGGGCCCCGGGGAGCTGTTTTTT	CASSIGEGRGPGELFF
-	TRBV28	TRBJ1-2	TRBD1	TGTGCCAGTACAACAGGGGGAGAAGGCTACACCTTC	CASTTGGEGYTF
-	TRBV4-1	TRBJ2-7	-	TGCGCCAGCAGCCAACCCGGGGGGCCCTACGAGCAGTACTTC	CASSQPGGPYEQYF
-	TRBV19	TRBJ2-5	TRBD2	TGTGCCACCCAAGCGGGGCCGTCTGTCGAGACCCAGTACTTC	CATQAGPSVETQYF
-	TRBV28	TRBJ2-7	-	TGTGCCAGCAGTTCAGCGTCAATTGCTCCTTCCTACGAGCAGTACTTC	CASSSASIAPSYEQYF
-	TRBV30	TRBJ2-5	TRBD1	TGTGCCCTAACCGGGACAGGGCGTTGGGAGACCCAGTACTTC	CALTGTGRWETQYF
-	TRBV11-3	TRBJ2-1	-	TGTGCCAGCAGCTTAGATTCGCGCAATGAGCAGTTCTTC	CASSLDSRNEQFF
few	TRBV7-3	TRBJ2-5	TRBD1	TGTGCCAGCAGCCCCTCTGGGACAGGGGGGACCCAGTACTTC	CASSPSGTGGTQYF
-	TRBV7-9	TRBJ2-5	-	TGTGCCAGCAGCTTAGGGGCCACAGGGCACCAAGAGACCCAGTACTTC	CASSLGATGHQETQYF
once	TRBV7-3	TRBJ1-1	-	TGTGCCAGCAGCCAAACAGAGAACACTGAAGCTTTCTTT	CASSQTENTEAFF
-	TRBV5-4	TRBJ2-6	TRBD2	TGTGCCAGCAGCTTGGTTGCGGGGGGCTCTGGGGCCAACGTCCTGACTTTC	CASSLVAGGSGANVLTF